At least ten counts were recorded for the clone carrying this TCR beta chain. Arm-PCR of CDR3 regions with iRepertoire HTBI primers generated TCR beta libraries. A single record per CDR3 protein comes from TCRdb applying MiXCR to the multiplex PCR reads. The table includes approximately 460,000 distinct CDR3 sequences, 15% to 20% detected once. This sample is drawn from a study of regulatory T cells in long-lasting Graves disease. The overall study: Newly diagnosed Graves' patients had under 3 months of antithyroid drugs.

Time point reported: newly diagnosed GD, antithyroid drugs for less than 3 months. Extracted RNA from PBMCs served as the source of the TCR library. The data also belong to a second study, concerning T cells in Graves' hyperthyroidism and ophthalmopathy. Per that paper: First-round RT-PCR with HTBI primers amplified the TCR CDR3 region. With a median lead of 6.5 months before onset, the model predicted ophthalmopathy.

The sample was peripheral blood mononuclear cells (PBMCs), taken at new diagnosis, from a patient treated with antithyroid drugs. This TCR was recovered from a woman in her 30s with Graves disease.

As DNA, the CDR3 is TGTGCCAGCAGTCGCCTCGGAACCGCAGATACGCAGTATTTT. Translation: CASSRLGTADTQYF. The V and J genes are TRBV7-6 and TRBJ2-3, with no clear D. Trimming took 6 bases from V and 4 from J, leaving 14 bases between them. Germline CDR1 reads SGHVS; CDR2 reads FNYEAQ. The CDR3 extends over 14 amino acids.